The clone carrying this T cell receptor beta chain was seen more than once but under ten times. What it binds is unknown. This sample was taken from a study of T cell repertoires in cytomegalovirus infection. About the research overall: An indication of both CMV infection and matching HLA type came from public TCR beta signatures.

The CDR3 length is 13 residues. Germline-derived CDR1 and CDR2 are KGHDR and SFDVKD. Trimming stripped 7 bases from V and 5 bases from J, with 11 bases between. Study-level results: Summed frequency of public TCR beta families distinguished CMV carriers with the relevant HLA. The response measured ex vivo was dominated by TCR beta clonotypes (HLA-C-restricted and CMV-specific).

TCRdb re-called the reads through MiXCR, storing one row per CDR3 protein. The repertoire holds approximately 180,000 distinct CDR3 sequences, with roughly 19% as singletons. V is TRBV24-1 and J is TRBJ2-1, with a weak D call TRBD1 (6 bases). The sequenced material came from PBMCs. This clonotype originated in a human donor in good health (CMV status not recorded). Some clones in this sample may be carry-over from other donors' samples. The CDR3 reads CATRLGGNNEQFF. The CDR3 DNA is TGTGCCACCAGATTAGGGGGAAACAATGAGCAGTTCTTC.